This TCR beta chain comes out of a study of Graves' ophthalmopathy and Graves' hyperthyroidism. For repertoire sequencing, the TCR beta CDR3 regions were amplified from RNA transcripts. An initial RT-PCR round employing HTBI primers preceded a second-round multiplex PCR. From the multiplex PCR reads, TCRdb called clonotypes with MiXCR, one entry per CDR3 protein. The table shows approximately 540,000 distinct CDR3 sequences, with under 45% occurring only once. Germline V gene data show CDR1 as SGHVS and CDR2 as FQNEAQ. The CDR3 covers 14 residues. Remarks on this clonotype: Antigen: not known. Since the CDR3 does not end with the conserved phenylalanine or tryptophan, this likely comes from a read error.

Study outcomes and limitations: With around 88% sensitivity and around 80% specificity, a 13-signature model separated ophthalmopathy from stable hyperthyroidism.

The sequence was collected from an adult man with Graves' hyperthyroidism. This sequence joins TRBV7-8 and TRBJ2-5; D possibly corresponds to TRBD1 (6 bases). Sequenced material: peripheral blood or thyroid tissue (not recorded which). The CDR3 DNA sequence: TGTGCCAGCAGCTTGCCGGGACATCCAGAGGCCCAGTACCTC. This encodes CASSLPGHPEAQYL.